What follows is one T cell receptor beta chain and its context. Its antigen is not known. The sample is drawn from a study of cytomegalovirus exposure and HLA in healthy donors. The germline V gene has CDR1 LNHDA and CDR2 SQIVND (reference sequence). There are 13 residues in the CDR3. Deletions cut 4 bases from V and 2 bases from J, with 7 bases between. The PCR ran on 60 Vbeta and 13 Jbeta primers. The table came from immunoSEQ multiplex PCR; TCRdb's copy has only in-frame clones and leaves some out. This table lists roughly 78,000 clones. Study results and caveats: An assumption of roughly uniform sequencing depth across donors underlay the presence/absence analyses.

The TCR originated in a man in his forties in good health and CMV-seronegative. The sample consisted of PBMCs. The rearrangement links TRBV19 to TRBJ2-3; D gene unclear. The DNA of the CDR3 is TGTGCCAGTAGTAGGGCCTTCACAGATACGCAGTATTTT. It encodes CASSRAFTDTQYF.